What follows are 17 T cell receptor beta chains derived from one specimen sequenced in a study of Graves' ophthalmopathy and Graves' hyperthyroidism. CDR3 regions of TCR beta were amplified from RNA transcripts. The library came from an HTBI-primed first-round RT-PCR and a second-round multiplex PCR. TCRdb redid the calling of the multiplex PCR reads with MiXCR, one entry per CDR3 protein. The data show 1 million to 1.3 million distinct CDR3 sequences, around a third seen once. Sequenced material: peripheral blood or thyroid tissue (not recorded which). All receptors come from an adult man with Graves' hyperthyroidism.

There are many counts of this clonotype. The genes are TRBV7-9 and TRBJ2-7; D remains ambiguous. The CDR3 is 15 residues long. V lost 1 base and J lost 3, with 13 bases in between. The germline gives CDR1 SEHNR, CDR2 FQNEAQ (reference sequence). The CDR3 loop is CASSLVPSVYYEQYF. For the CDR3, the DNA is TGTGCCAGCAGCTTAGTTCCCAGCGTGTACTACGAGCAGTACTTC.

The rearrangement joins TRBV6-2 or TRBV6-3 to TRBJ2-6; maybe TRBD1 (5 bases). This CDR3 comprises 15 residues. From germline, CDR1 is MNHEY and CDR2 SVGEGT. V lost 6 bases and J lost 2, with 11 bases in between. CDR3 in DNA: TGTGCCAGCAGCTCCAGGGTAACTGGGGCCAACGTCCTGACTTTC. It encodes CASSSRVTGANVLTF.

There are many counts of this clonotype. J is TRBJ2-2 and V is TRBV7-8; tentative D call: TRBD1 (5 bases). CDR1 SGHVS and CDR2 FQNEAQ come from the germline V gene. This CDR3 is built from 13 residues. V lost 7 bases and J lost 1, with 7 bases in between. The CDR3 bases are TGTGCCAGCACTGGACAGAACACCGGGGAGCTGTTTTTT. This sequence encodes CASTGQNTGELFF.

This clonotype was observed a few times. The rearrangement uses TRBV7-2 and TRBJ2-5; D might be TRBD2 (6 bases). Germline CDR1 reads SGHTA; CDR2 reads FQGNSA. The CDR3 contains 15 residues. Trimming stripped 4 bases from V and 5 bases from J, with 17 bases between. CDR3 DNA: TGTGCCAGCAGCTACTCCGGGACTGCGTTGGAGACCCAGTACTTC. It is translated as CASSYSGTALETQYF.

Details on this clonotype: At one boundary the junction diverges from the germline segment, which might be a read error. This chain connects TRBV19 to TRBJ2-7; 7 positions match TRBD1. Per the germline V gene, CDR1 is LNHDA and CDR2 is SQIVND (reference sequence). CDR3 length: 14 residues. The CDR3 DNA is TGTGCCAGTAGTATCCGAACAGGGGAATACGAGCGGTACTTC. This translates into CASSIRTGEYERYF.

This clonotype was found many times. The chain is built from TRBV7-9 and TRBJ1-2; 7 nucleotides line up with TRBD1. The length of the CDR3 is 14 residues. Germline V gene lookup returns CDR1 SEHNR and CDR2 FQNEAQ (reference sequence). V was clipped by 0 bases and J by 7 bases; unmatched bases: 5. CDR3 sequence: CASSLARTGAGYTF. As DNA, the CDR3 is TGTGCCAGCAGCTTAGCCCGGACAGGCGCTGGCTACACCTTC.

At least ten counts were recorded for this clonotype. The chain carries TRBV29-1 and TRBJ2-5; no clear D gene. The CDR3 spans 13 residues. The germline V gene encodes CDR1 SQVTM and CDR2 ANQGSEA. Trimming stripped 5 bases from V and 0 bases from J, with 10 bases between. The CDR3 DNA follows: TGCAGCGTTAGGGTAGCAAACCAAGAGACCCAGTACTTC. Translation gives CSVRVANQETQYF. Full variable domain (remainder filled in from reference TRBV29-1 and TRBJ2-5): SAVISQKPSRDICQRGTSLTIQCQVDSQVTMMFWYRQQPGQSLTLIATANQGSEATYESGFVIDKFPISRPNLTFSTLTVSNMSPEDSSIYLCSVRVANQETQYFGPGTRLLVL.

This clonotype has a count of ten or more. The chain employs TRBV29-1 and TRBJ1-2; possibly TRBD1 for D (5 bases). This CDR3 contains 14 residues. Germline CDR1 is SQVTM and CDR2 is ANQGSEA. Trimming took 7 bases from V and 4 from J, leaving 19 bases between them. The CDR3 bases are TGCAGCGACCTCCGGGACCTCGGGAGCTATGGCTACACCTTC. This sequence encodes CSDLRDLGSYGYTF.

J is TRBJ2-7 and V is TRBV6-6; no clear D gene. Germline assignment: CDR1 MNHNY and CDR2 SVGAGI (reference sequence). The length of the CDR3 is 12 residues. V was trimmed by 6 bases and J by 8 bases, leaving 14 bases between them. The DNA for the CDR3 is TGTGCCAGCAGGCCCAACGCTAACCAGCAGTACTTC. It encodes CASRPNANQQYF.

V usage is TRBV11-2 and J usage is TRBJ2-5, with D uncertain. CDR1 is SGHAT, CDR2 FQNNGV, per germline. The CDR3 is made up of 14 amino acids. V lost 0 bases to trimming and J lost 4 bases, with 9 bases between them. For the CDR3, the DNA is TGTGCCAGCAGCTTAGATGTTTTACGAGAGACCCAGTACTTC. Protein sequence: CASSLDVLRETQYF. The whole variable domain, filled in from reference TRBV11-2 and TRBJ2-5, reads EAGVAQSPRYKIIEKRQSVAFWCNPISGHATLYWYQQILGQGPKLLIQFQNNGVVDDSQLPKDRFSAERLKGVDSTLKIQPAKLEDSAVYLCASSLDVLRETQYFGPGTRLLVL.

This sequence joins TRBV11-3 and TRBJ2-7; TRBD1 agrees at 12 bases. Germline assignment: CDR1 SGHNT and CDR2 YENEEA. The ends lost 5 bases at V and 6 bases at J; junction bases unmatched: 8. The CDR3 extends over 15 amino acids. The CDR3 region has the DNA TGTGCCAGCAGCATTTGGGACAGGGGGCAAGGCGAGCAGTACTTC. It encodes CASSIWDRGQGEQYF.

This clonotype occurred a few times. Given a much more abundant clone one base away, this may be a read error. The chain uses TRBV29-1 and TRBJ1-2; D is possibly TRBD1 (5 bases). V was shortened by 0 bases and J by 4 bases, with 12 bases between the two germline ends. This CDR3 contains 14 residues. CDR1 and CDR2 (germline): SQVTM, ANQGSEA. The CDR3 region has the DNA TGCAGCGTTGAAGATCGGGGGGAAGCCTATGGCTACACCTTC. Residues: CSVEDRGEAYGYTF. The whole variable domain, remainder taken from reference TRBV29-1 and TRBJ1-2, is SAVISQKPSRDICQRGTSLTIQCQVDSQVTMMFWYRQQPGQSLTLIATANQGSEATYESGFVIDKFPISRPNLTFSTLTVSNMSPEDSSIYLCSVEDRGEAYGYTFGSGTRLTVV.

This clonotype was seen at least ten times. This sequence joins TRBV7-2 and TRBJ2-2; D remains ambiguous. From germline, CDR1 is SGHTA and CDR2 FQGNSA. This CDR3 is built from 15 residues. Deletions cut 0 bases from V and 4 bases from J, with 9 bases between. The CDR3 nucleotides are TGTGCCAGCAGCTTAGCTGTCCTACCCACCGGGGAGCTGTTTTTT. It translates to CASSLAVLPTGELFF.

This clonotype was detected many times. The chain uses TRBV29-1 and TRBJ1-3; 7 bases match TRBD1. V trimming: 4 bases; J trimming: 1 base; junction bases outside the gene matches: 4. The CDR3 is 14 residues long. Germline lookup yields CDR1 SQVTM and CDR2 ANQGSEA. DNA for the CDR3: TGCAGCGTTGGGGAGGGGGCATCTGGAAACACCATATATTTT. Translation gives CSVGEGASGNTIYF.

This clonotype was recorded a few times. The rearrangement joins TRBV12-3 or TRBV12-4 to TRBJ2-7, with 10 bases fitting TRBD2. V lost 5 bases and J lost 4; bases outside the gene matches: 14. The CDR3 extends over 17 amino acids. The CDR3 nucleotides read TGTGCCAGCAGTACCGGACTAGCGGTCGGGATTTTGTACGAGCAGTACTTC. Translation gives CASSTGLAVGILYEQYF.

The rearrangement joins TRBV7-2 to TRBJ2-7; tentatively, D is TRBD2 (5 bases). CDR3 size: 16 residues. Germline loops: CDR1 SGHTA, CDR2 FQGNSA. V lost 3 bases to trimming and J lost 7 bases, with 22 bases between them. For the CDR3, the DNA is TGTGCCAGCAGCTTCACCCGAGGGTACTCGTTGGGAGAGCAGTACTTC. Protein: CASSFTRGYSLGEQYF.

The sample holds a few counts of this clonotype. This chain uses TRBV7-3 with TRBJ2-1; 8 bases map to TRBD1. Per the germline V gene, CDR1 is SGHTA and CDR2 is FQGTGA. CDR3 size: 15 residues. The V and J ends lost 3 bases and 5 bases, in that order; junction bases with no gene match: 6. This CDR3 reads CASSFGATGDNEQFF. The CDR3 nucleotides are TGTGCCAGCAGCTTTGGAGCGACAGGGGACAATGAGCAGTTCTTC.